What follows are 15 T cell receptor beta chains derived from one specimen sequenced in a study of T cell changes during pregnancy in multiple sclerosis. Clones were sequenced by immunoSEQ multiplex PCR, and TCRdb holds only the in-frame ones, with some missing. The sample holds some 64,000 clones, about 90% seen once. Sequencing was performed on peripheral blood, taken in the first trimester of pregnancy. These receptors came from a female donor with multiple sclerosis, enrolled in a pregnancy study.

The chain is built from TRBV28 and TRBJ1-2; TRBD1 is a possible D gene (6 bases). CDR1 is MDHEN and CDR2 is SYDVKM in the germline V gene. The CDR3 sequence is 16 residues long. Trimming stripped 3 bases from V and 4 bases from J, with 18 bases between. In DNA form, the CDR3 reads TGTGCCAGCAGTTTTAAATTTTACAGGGACGGCTATGGCTACACCTTC. Its protein product is CASSFKFYRDGYGYTF.

The chain recombines TRBV5-5 with TRBJ2-1; 11 bases match TRBD2. V gave up 2 bases and J gave up 0 bases; unmatched junction bases: 4. Germline lookup yields CDR1 SGHKS and CDR2 YYEKEE (reference sequence). This CDR3 is 17 amino acids long. The CDR3 nucleotides read TGTGCCAGCAGCTTAACCACTAGCGGGAGCTCCTACAATGAGCAGTTCTTC. Translated, it gives CASSLTTSGSSYNEQFF.

This clone was counted only a few times. J is TRBJ2-2 and V is TRBV6-4; perhaps TRBD2 as D (5 bases). The CDR3 sequence is 15 residues long. V lost 3 bases and J 1 base, leaving 9 bases between the germline ends. CDR1 and CDR2 (germline): MRHNA, SNTAGT. CDR3 in amino acids: CASSDDEGNTGELFF. CDR3 DNA sequence: TGTGCCAGCAGTGATGATGAGGGGAACACCGGGGAGCTGTTTTTT.

The chain combines TRBV5-1 with TRBJ2-1; D possibly corresponds to TRBD1 (5 bases). V shed 7 bases and J shed 10 bases, with 18 bases lying between them. The germline V gene has CDR1 SGHRS and CDR2 YFSETQ. This CDR3 spans 13 amino acids. The CDR3 DNA sequence: TGCGCCAGCTACATGAGTGGGGCCGGAGAGCAGTTCTTC. Translation: CASYMSGAGEQFF.

CDR3 sequence reads: CASSDSHRPSSGNTIYF. The CDR3 nucleotides are TGTGCCAGCAGTGATAGCCACAGGCCGAGCTCTGGAAACACCATATATTTT. The chain is built from TRBV25-1 and TRBJ1-3; possible D gene TRBD1, 5 bases. This CDR3 is 17 amino acids long. Germline CDR1 MGHDK, CDR2 SYGVNS. V lost 3 bases and J lost 0, with 15 bases in between.

The chain is built from TRBV6-1 and TRBJ2-4, with 9 bases identical to TRBD2. V was pared by 3 bases and J by 0 bases, with 3 bases of the junction left unmatched. Germline-derived CDR1 and CDR2 are MNHNS and SASEGT. CDR3 size: 16 residues. The CDR3 nucleotides are TGTGCCAGCAGTGACGGACTAGCGACAGCCAAAAACATTCAGTACTTC. It yields the protein CASSDGLATAKNIQYF.

V is TRBV19 and J is TRBJ2-2; 7 nucleotides match TRBD1. The germline V gene has CDR1 LNHDA and CDR2 SQIVND (reference sequence). V dropped 7 bases and J dropped 4; count of bases not matched to a gene: 6. The CDR3 contains 14 residues. Here the CDR3 DNA reads TGTGCCAGTACCAGACAGGGTAGCACCGGGGAGCTGTTTTTT. This codes for CASTRQGSTGELFF.

The rearrangement uses TRBV29-1 and TRBJ2-7, with TRBD1 matching 10 bases. V lost 6 bases, J lost 7 bases, and 9 bases stayed unmatched. The CDR3 consists of 13 residues. Per germline, CDR1 SQVTM and CDR2 ANQGSEA. CDR3 protein: CSVRGQGSGEQYF. Written as DNA, the CDR3 is TGCAGCGTGCGGGGACAGGGGTCAGGAGAGCAGTACTTC.

This clone has only a few counts. The rearrangement links TRBV18 to TRBJ2-7; D perhaps matches TRBD1 (5 bases). The V and J ends lost 2 bases and 0 bases respectively, with 5 bases between them. The CDR3 consists of 13 residues. Germline loops: CDR1 KGHSH, CDR2 LQKENI. The CDR3 spells CASSPDSSYEQYF. The CDR3 DNA reads as TGTGCCAGCTCACCAGACAGCTCCTACGAGCAGTACTTC.

This clone was counted once. The chain links TRBV4-3 to TRBJ2-3, with 11 bases matching TRBD2. Per the germline V gene, CDR1 is LGHNA and CDR2 is YSLEER. The junction had 11 bases not matched to a gene; V was cut back by 0 bases and J by 3 bases. The CDR3 extends over 19 amino acids. CDR3 nucleotides: TGCGCCAGCAGCCAAGAGACTAGCGGGAATACAAGGCTAACAGATACGCAGTATTTT. Its translation is CASSQETSGNTRLTDTQYF.

The CDR3 protein is CASSELATGQNTEAFF. CDR3 nucleotide sequence: TGTGCCAGCAGTGAACTTGCAACAGGCCAAAACACTGAAGCTTTCTTT. The chain links TRBV6-1 to TRBJ1-1; D is possibly TRBD1 (5 bases). V lost 2 bases and J 2 bases, leaving 15 bases between the germline ends. The CDR3 totals 16 residues. The germline gives CDR1 MNHNS, CDR2 SASEGT.

In DNA form, the CDR3 reads TGTGCCACCAGCAGCAGGAGGAGCTCCTACAATGAGCAGTTCTTC. It encodes CATSSRRSSYNEQFF. The chain joins TRBV15 to TRBJ2-1, with D possibly being TRBD2 (5 bases). V was pared by 3 bases and J by 0 bases, with 9 bases between. The germline V gene has CDR1 LNHNV and CDR2 YYDKDF (reference sequence). This CDR3 has 15 residues.

Note on this clone: At the DNA level, this CDR3 is encoded by other sequences in the same sample as well. The chain links TRBV15 to TRBJ1-5; TRBD1 might be the D (6 bases). The germline V gene encodes CDR1 LNHNV and CDR2 YYDKDF (reference sequence). V was trimmed by 1 base and J by 4 bases, leaving 8 bases between them. This CDR3 region has 14 residues. The CDR3 protein is CATSRGRGNQPQHF. The CDR3 nucleotides are TGTGCCACCAGCAGAGGCAGGGGAAATCAGCCCCAGCATTTT.

This clone is a singleton in its sample. In DNA, the CDR3 is TGTGCCAGCAGCCACGAGGGGGCTGAGGAGACCCAGTACTTC. Protein sequence: CASSHEGAEETQYF. V usage is TRBV6-6 and J usage is TRBJ2-5; 7 bases are shared with TRBD1. V lost 6 bases to trimming and J lost 5 bases; unmatched junction nucleotides: 9. This CDR3 spans 14 amino acids. Germline-derived CDR1 and CDR2 are MNHNY and SVGAGI (reference sequence).

The chain couples TRBV27 to TRBJ2-2; D not resolved. The CDR3 sequence is 14 residues long. Trimming took off 2 bases at V and 6 bases at J, with 10 bases between the two ends. Germline V gene data show CDR1 as MNHEY and CDR2 as SMNVEV (reference sequence). CDR3 bases: TGTGCCAGCAGTTTAAACAACCCCCCCGGGGAGCTGTTTTTT. Amino acids: CASSLNNPPGELFF.